These 5 T cell receptor beta chains were sequenced from one sample in a study of shared clonotypes between healthy human individuals. Method: immunoSEQ multiplex PCR; TCRdb's copy keeps in-frame clones and lacks some. The sample consists of some 1,100,000 clones, approximately 80% of them appearing once. Sequenced input: memory CD4+ T cells from PBMCs. Subset described: CD45RA-negative fraction. The receptors were gathered from a man younger than 35 in good health. Some clones in this sample may be carry-over from other donors' samples.

The rearrangement links TRBV7-9 to TRBJ2-7, with 11 positions matching TRBD1. The CDR3 is 15 amino acids. V lost 5 bases to trimming and J lost 5 bases; unmatched junction nucleotides: 8. Per the germline V gene, CDR1 is SEHNR and CDR2 is FQNEAQ (reference sequence). CDR3 DNA sequence: TGTGCCAGCAGCCTCGATCGGACAGGGGGCGACGAGCAGTACTTC. It encodes CASSLDRTGGDEQYF. The full variable domain, its missing parts supplied by reference TRBV7-9 and TRBJ2-7, is DTGVSQNPRHKITKRGQNVTFRCDPISEHNRLYWYRQTLGQGPEFLTYFQNEAQLEKSRLLSDRFSAERPKGSFSTLEIQRTEQGDSAMYLCASSLDRTGGDEQYFGPGTRLTVT.

Here the CDR3 DNA reads TGTGCCATCAGTGACGCAAGCGGGAGAGGTGCGACCCAGTACTTC. Amino acids: CAISDASGRGATQYF. V and J are TRBV10-3 and TRBJ2-5, with 8 bases fitting TRBD2. The germline V gene encodes CDR1 ENHRY and CDR2 SYGVKD. The CDR3 extends over 15 amino acids. Trimming took 3 bases from V and 7 from J; bases not matched to a gene: 10.

The rearrangement links TRBV11-2 to TRBJ2-5; D remains ambiguous. V lost 4 bases and J lost 3, with 6 bases in between. Germline loops: CDR1 SGHAT, CDR2 FQNNGV. The CDR3 runs 12 residues. CDR3 loop: CASSYGEETQYF. The CDR3 bases are TGTGCCAGCAGCTACGGAGAAGAGACCCAGTACTTC.

This clone was observed a few times. One end of the junction does not line up with germline, which may come from a read error. The chain uses TRBV5-1 and TRBJ2-1, with 12 positions matching TRBD2. Germline CDR1 is SGHRS and CDR2 is YFSETQ. This CDR3 comprises 16 residues. CDR3 residues: CASSLGLAGGYSEQFF. As DNA, the CDR3 is TGCGCCAGCAGCTTGGGGCTAGCGGGAGGGTACAGTGAGCAGTTCTTC.

The chain links TRBV5-6 to TRBJ1-2, with D possibly matching TRBD1 (5 bases). Germline V gene sequence: CDR1 SGHDT, CDR2 YYEEEE. The CDR3 runs 14 residues. V lost 3 bases and J lost 1, with 10 bases in between. CDR3 loop: CASSSGPFNYGYTF. DNA of the CDR3: TGTGCCAGCAGCTCGGGACCCTTTAACTATGGCTACACCTTC. Filled out from reference TRBV5-6 and TRBJ1-2, the complete variable domain reads DAGVTQSPTHLIKTRGQQVTLRCSPKSGHDTVSWYQQALGQGPQFIFQYYEEEERQRGNFPDRFSGHQFPNYSSELNVNALLLGDSALYLCASSSGPFNYGYTFGSGTRLTVV.